The 9 T cell receptor beta chains reported below all come from one sample, sequenced in a study of shared clonotypes between healthy human individuals. Assay used: immunoSEQ multiplex PCR; TCRdb lists only in-frame clones, some missing. The sample has about 96,000 clones; 68% are singletons. The sequencing sample was made of memory CD8+ T cells sorted from blood. Noted subset: CD45RO+ cells pooled with CCR7-negative TemRA cells. The source is a man younger than 45 in good health.

This clone has just a few counts. V usage is TRBV6-5 and J usage is TRBJ2-1, with TRBD1 matching 10 bases. The germline V gene has CDR1 MNHEY and CDR2 SVGAGI. J was trimmed by 9 bases and V by 2 bases; bases with no gene match: 7. The CDR3 totals 15 residues. The DNA for the CDR3 is TGTGCCAGCAGTTACGAGGGACAGGGGAAGGGTGAGCAGTTCTTC. This translates into CASSYEGQGKGEQFF.

CDR3 bases: TGCGCCAGCAGCGTAGCGGGAGGGCCGCGGAATGAGCAGTTCTTC. Encoded protein: CASSVAGGPRNEQFF. The J gene is TRBJ2-1, the V gene TRBV10-2; 11 bases fit TRBD2. J lost 7 bases, V lost 6 bases, and 8 bases had no gene match. Germline V gives CDR1 WSHSY, CDR2 SAAADI. The CDR3 runs to 15 residues.

This sequence joins TRBV27 and TRBJ1-3; 9 nucleotides agree with TRBD1. This CDR3 is 15 amino acids long. J lost 2 bases, V lost 5 bases, and 4 bases had no gene match. Germline CDR1 and CDR2: MNHEY and SMNVEV (reference sequence). The CDR3 sequence: CASSPGTGPGNTIYF. In DNA, the CDR3 is TGTGCCAGCAGTCCCGGGACAGGGCCTGGAAACACCATATATTTT.

J is TRBJ2-1 and V is TRBV2; 8 bases fit TRBD2. CDR1 SNHLY and CDR2 FYNNEI come from the germline V gene. The ends lost 1 base at V and 8 bases at J; junction bases unmatched: 4. This CDR3 has 14 residues. The CDR3 spells CASSEEREWDEQFF. The DNA for the CDR3 is TGTGCCAGCAGTGAAGAGCGGGAGTGGGATGAGCAGTTCTTC. Supplemented by reference TRBV2 and TRBJ2-1, the full variable domain reads EPEVTQTPSHQVTQMGQEVILRCVPISNHLYFYWYRQILGQKVEFLVSFYNNEISEKSEIFDDQFSVERPDGSNFTLKIRSTKLEDSAMYFCASSEEREWDEQFFGPGTRLTVL.

The V and J genes are TRBV9 and TRBJ2-3; D is unclear. V shed 0 bases and J shed 5 bases, with 13 bases lying between them. The germline gives CDR1 SGDLS, CDR2 YYNGEE. CDR3 length: 15 amino acids. CDR3 in amino acids: CASSVAGVIGDTQYF. The CDR3 DNA reads TGTGCCAGCAGCGTAGCCGGAGTTATTGGAGATACGCAGTATTTT.

The chain couples TRBV11-3 to TRBJ2-2, with a possible D match to TRBD2 (5 bases). V was pared by 2 bases and J by 3 bases, with 13 bases between. CDR1 and CDR2 (germline): SGHNT, YENEEA. The CDR3 length is 16 residues. This CDR3 reads CASSLPDGGDTGELFF. CDR3 DNA: TGTGCCAGCAGCTTACCGGACGGAGGAGACACCGGGGAGCTGTTTTTT. Using reference TRBV11-3 and TRBJ2-2 for the parts outside the CDR3, the full variable domain is EAGVVQSPRYKIIEKKQPVAFWCNPISGHNTLYWYLQNLGQGPELLIRYENEEAVDDSQLPKDRFSAERLKGVDSTLKIQPAELGDSAVYLCASSLPDGGDTGELFFGEGSRLTVL.

The rearrangement joins TRBV5-6 to TRBJ1-2; 8 nucleotides line up with TRBD1. The CDR3 has 15 amino acids. With 4 bases clipped from V and 5 bases from J, the junction kept 10 bases outside the gene matches. CDR1 SGHDT and CDR2 YYEEEE come from the germline V gene. The CDR3 bases are TGTGCCAGCAGCGGAGACAGGGGCCTGGGTTATGGCTACACCTTC. Its protein is CASSGDRGLGYGYTF.

This clone was seen once. The V call is TRBV9, the J call TRBJ2-7; D remains unclear. Germline loops: CDR1 SGDLS, CDR2 YYNGEE. This CDR3 spans 13 amino acids. Trimming took off 3 bases at V and 3 bases at J, with 10 bases between the two ends. The CDR3 DNA reads TGTGCCAGCAGCGCCGGACCGTTCTACGAGCAGTACTTC. Protein product: CASSAGPFYEQYF.

This clone showed up just a few times. The chain combines TRBV7-9 with TRBJ2-3; possible D gene TRBD2, 6 bases. The CDR3 is made up of 12 amino acids. The V gene's germline CDR1 is SEHNR and CDR2 FQNEAQ (reference sequence). V was trimmed by 5 bases and J by 8 bases, leaving 11 bases between them. In DNA, the CDR3 is TGTGCCAGCAGCCCGGGACTGACTACGCAGTATTTT. It codes for CASSPGLTTQYF.